Following are 16 T cell receptor beta chains from one sample sequenced in a study of early stage breast cancer tumors. Generated by immunoSEQ multiplex PCR, the TCRdb table keeps only in-frame clones and is missing some. The sample has roughly 5,400 clones, roughly 67% seen once. Sequencing used breast tumor tissue. Receptor source: a person aged 50 to 59 with breast cancer.

This chain joins TRBV7-2 and TRBJ2-3, with D unclear. The CDR3 is 15 residues long. CDR1 and CDR2 (germline): SGHTA, FQGNSA. Trimming stripped 3 bases from V and 0 bases from J, with 10 bases between. This chain's CDR3 is CASSFAWGSTDTQYF. DNA of the CDR3: TGTGCCAGCAGCTTTGCGTGGGGTAGCACAGATACGCAGTATTTT.

This clone occurred once. This chain uses TRBV11-3 with TRBJ2-2, with 15 bases matching TRBD2. The germline V gene has CDR1 SGHNT and CDR2 YENEEA. V shed 3 bases and J 2 bases; nucleotides not matched to a gene: 7. This CDR3 spans 19 amino acids. CDR3 sequence (DNA): TGTGCCAGCAGCTTGAGATCGGGACTAGCGGGAGGAAACACCGGGGAGCTGTTTTTT. It yields the protein CASSLRSGLAGGNTGELFF.

This rearrangement joins TRBV11-3 to TRBJ2-7, with 7 positions matching TRBD1. From germline, CDR1 is SGHNT and CDR2 YENEEA. Trimming cost V 9 bases and J 2 bases; bases outside gene matches: 4. The CDR3 totals 12 residues. The CDR3 nucleotides read TGTGCCAGGTTACAGGGGACCTACGAGCAGTACTTC. Translation: CARLQGTYEQYF.

The chain recombines TRBV2 with TRBJ2-6; the D gene is possibly TRBD1 (6 bases). Germline CDR1 is SNHLY and CDR2 is FYNNEI. V was clipped by 7 bases and J by 0 bases, with 22 bases between them. This CDR3 comprises 19 residues. The CDR3 nucleotides read TGTGCCAGCAAGGGTAGGATAGGACAGTCCATCTCTGGGGCCAACGTCCTGACTTTC. The encoded protein is CASKGRIGQSISGANVLTF.

This clone is medium-sized (0.01 to 0.1%). The chain employs TRBV6-6 and TRBJ2-5, with D perhaps TRBD2 (5 bases). The CDR3 consists of 14 residues. The germline V gene encodes CDR1 MNHNY and CDR2 SVGAGI (reference sequence). Deletions cut 5 bases from V and 1 base from J, with 11 bases between. In DNA, the CDR3 is TGTGCCAGCAGTACAATCGGAGGCCAAGAGACCCAGTACTTC. Its translation is CASSTIGGQETQYF.

The rearrangement joins TRBV6-5 to TRBJ1-4; D call uncertain. The germline CDR1 and CDR2 sequences are MNHEY and SVGAGI. The V gene lost 1 base and the J gene lost 3 bases, with 6 bases spanning the gap. This CDR3 has 14 residues. The CDR3 DNA reads as TGTGCCAGCAGTTACTACGGCTCTAATGAAAAACTGTTTTTT. Translation gives CASSYYGSNEKLFF.

In its sample, this clone was seen a few times. The chain uses TRBV27 and TRBJ2-6; 8 positions match TRBD1. V gave up 3 bases and J gave up 4 bases; unmatched junction bases: 5. Germline V gives CDR1 MNHEY, CDR2 SMNVEV (reference sequence). The CDR3 consists of 16 residues. Here the CDR3 reads CASSFQGANGANVLTF. The CDR3 DNA reads as TGTGCCAGCAGTTTCCAGGGGGCGAACGGGGCCAACGTCCTGACTTTC.

The chain is built from TRBV19 and TRBJ2-3, with TRBD2 as a possible D gene (5 bases). CDR1 and CDR2 (germline): LNHDA, SQIVND (reference sequence). The CDR3 extends over 14 amino acids. The V end was cut by 5 bases, the J end by 0 bases, with 9 bases between. As DNA, the CDR3 is TGTGCCAGTAGTTGGCGGGTTAGCACAGATACGCAGTATTTT. Its protein is CASSWRVSTDTQYF.

This clone was seen a single time. The J gene is TRBJ2-5, the V gene TRBV5-1, with 12 bases lining up with TRBD2. From germline, CDR1 is SGHRS and CDR2 YFSETQ. J lost 4 bases, V lost 4 bases, and 11 bases had no gene match. This CDR3 region has 17 residues. The CDR3 region has the DNA TGCGCCAGCAGCCTCATGACTAGCGGGGGTCTCCGAGAGACCCAGTACTTC. It translates to CASSLMTSGGLRETQYF.

This clone was picked up one time. The genes are TRBV19 and TRBJ2-6; the D gene is possibly TRBD1 (6 bases). The CDR3 has 17 residues. The germline V gene has CDR1 LNHDA and CDR2 SQIVND (reference sequence). Trimming shortened V by 5 bases and J by 0 bases, and 14 bases separated the two germline ends. CDR3 DNA sequence: TGTGCCAGTAGTCTCAGGACAGAGAGCTCTGGGGCCAACGTCCTGACTTTC. It codes for CASSLRTESSGANVLTF.

The genes are TRBV19 and TRBJ2-3; tentative D call: TRBD2 (6 bases). Deletions cut 1 base from V and 5 bases from J, with 13 bases between. The CDR3 runs to 15 residues. The germline V gene encodes CDR1 LNHDA and CDR2 SQIVND (reference sequence). The CDR3: CASSIGSGHLDTQYF. In DNA, the CDR3 is TGTGCCAGTAGTATAGGTAGCGGCCATTTAGATACGCAGTATTTT.

This clone is labeled as medium-sized. The chain carries TRBV7-2 and TRBJ2-2; 10 bases align to TRBD2. Trimming cost V 5 bases and J 3 bases; bases outside gene matches: 3. Germline loops: CDR1 SGHTA, CDR2 FQGNSA. CDR3 size: 15 residues. The CDR3 coding sequence is TGTGCCAGCAGCCCTACTAGCGGGGACACCGGGGAGCTGTTTTTT. This encodes CASSPTSGDTGELFF.

The V call is TRBV29-1, the J call TRBJ2-5; TRBD1 matches 8 bases. Germline lookup yields CDR1 SQVTM and CDR2 ANQGSEA. After removal of 5 bases from V and 2 bases from J, the junction contained 7 bases not matched to a gene. The CDR3 loop spans 14 amino acids. The CDR3 region is CSVPTGGTQETQYF. The CDR3 DNA reads as TGCAGCGTTCCCACAGGGGGGACACAAGAGACCCAGTACTTC.

The chain employs TRBV6-5 and TRBJ2-5; D might be TRBD1 (6 bases). The V gene's germline CDR1 is MNHEY and CDR2 SVGAGI. Trimming removed 6 bases at V and 11 bases at J, with 19 bases between. The CDR3 is 13 amino acids. CDR3 amino acids: CASRGTPAGEQYF. CDR3 DNA sequence: TGTGCCAGCAGAGGGACCCCGGCAGGGGAGCAGTACTTC.

The rearrangement joins TRBV7-9 to TRBJ2-7; D remains ambiguous. Germline V gene lookup returns CDR1 SEHNR and CDR2 FQNEAQ (reference sequence). This CDR3 contains 12 residues. V was trimmed by 1 base and J by 1 base, leaving 2 bases between them. CDR3 sequence reads: CASSLGSYEQYF. CDR3 DNA sequence: TGTGCCAGCAGCTTAGGGTCCTACGAGCAGTACTTC.

The sample holds a few counts of this clone. The gene calls are TRBV5-6 and TRBJ2-1, with a weak D call TRBD2 (5 bases). The CDR3 spans 14 residues. Trimming stripped 4 bases from V and 9 bases from J, with 17 bases between. Germline CDR1 SGHDT, CDR2 YYEEEE. The CDR3 region has the DNA TGTGCCAGCAGCACCGCCGTACTAGGAGCTGAGCAGTTCTTC. The encoded protein is CASSTAVLGAEQFF.